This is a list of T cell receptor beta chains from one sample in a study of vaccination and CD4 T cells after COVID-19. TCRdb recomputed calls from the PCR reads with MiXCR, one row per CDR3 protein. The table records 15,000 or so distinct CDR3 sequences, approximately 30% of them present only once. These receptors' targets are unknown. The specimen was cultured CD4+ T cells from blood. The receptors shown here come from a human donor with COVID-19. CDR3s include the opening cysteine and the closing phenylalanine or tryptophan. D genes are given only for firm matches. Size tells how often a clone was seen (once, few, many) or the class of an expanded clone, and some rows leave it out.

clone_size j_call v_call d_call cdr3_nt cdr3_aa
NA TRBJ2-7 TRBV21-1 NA TGTGCCAGCAGCGCGCTTCACGGAGAAGGGGCTTTATACGAGCAGTACTTC CASSALHGEGALYEQYF
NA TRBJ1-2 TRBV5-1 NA TGCGCCAGCAGCTCCGACGGACGGCTCTATGGCTACACCTTC CASSSDGRLYGYTF
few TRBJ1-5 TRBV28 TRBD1 TGTGCCAGCAGTTCGCCGGGACAGAATCAGCCCCAGCATTTT CASSSPGQNQPQHF
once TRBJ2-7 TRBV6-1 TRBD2 TGTGCCAGCAGCGAGGCCGGGGGGGCGTCGAAGAACGAGCAGTACTTC CASSEAGGASKNEQYF
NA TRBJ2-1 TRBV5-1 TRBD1 TGCGCCAGCAGCTTGCAGGGGGTAAACAATGAGCAGTTCTTC CASSLQGVNNEQFF
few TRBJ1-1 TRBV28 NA TGTGCCAGCAGTTTGACAGCATATAACACTGAAGCTTTCTTT CASSLTAYNTEAFF
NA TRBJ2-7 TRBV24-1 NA TGTGCCACCAGTGATTCAGGCAGGGGTTCCTACGAGCAGTACTTC CATSDSGRGSYEQYF
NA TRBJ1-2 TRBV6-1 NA TGTGCCAGCAGACAGGACATGGGGTTTGGAGGCTACACCTTC CASRQDMGFGGYTF
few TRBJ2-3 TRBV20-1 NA TGCAGTGTGAGGTCTGGGGTCACAGATACGCAGTATTTT CSVRSGVTDTQYF
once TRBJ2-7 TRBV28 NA TGTGCCAGCAGTTTCCGGACACCATTTGAGCAGTACTTC CASSFRTPFEQYF
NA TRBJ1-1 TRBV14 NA TGTGCCAGCAGCCAAGAACCTGAGGCTGAAGCTTTCTTT CASSQEPEAEAFF
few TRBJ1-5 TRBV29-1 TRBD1 TGCAGCGTTGGGGGACAGGGAGGTCAGCCCCAGCATTTT CSVGGQGGQPQHF